This TCR beta chain emerged from a study of blood T cell repertoires in COVID-19. Overall study context: Sites across the United States, Italy and Spain contributed samples from acute and convalescent COVID-19.

As processed by the authors: Cell counts per sample came from amplifying reference gene primers. Sequencing was performed with immunoSEQ multiplex PCR; in TCRdb, only in-frame clones are kept and a portion is missing. V and J calls and clone size follow that table, whereas D and trimming were derived from the DNA. The sample records 120,000 to 150,000 clones, approximately 80% being singletons. The sequence was obtained from a middle-aged woman with active or convalescent COVID-19. The sample taken for sequencing was peripheral blood.

CDR3 loop: CASSAERDPNEQFF. The CDR3 DNA reads TGTGCCAGCAGTGCGGAGCGGGACCCCAATGAGCAGTTCTTC. V usage is TRBV6-4 and J usage is TRBJ2-1; 7 bases are shared with TRBD2. Per the germline V gene, CDR1 is MRHNA and CDR2 is SNTAGT. Germline trimming cut 4 bases from V and 6 bases from J; bases unmatched to any gene: 6. The CDR3 sequence is 14 residues long.